This is a list of T cell receptor beta chains from one sample in a study of blood T cell repertoires in COVID-19. The table came from immunoSEQ multiplex PCR; TCRdb's copy has only in-frame clones and leaves some out. The table has under 300,000 clones, around four fifths seen once. Sequencing was carried out using peripheral blood. The receptor source for this set is a man aged 30 to 39 who had recovered from COVID-19. Both conserved end residues are part of each CDR3. D genes are given only for firm matches. Not all rows give a size; the values are once, few, many and, for expanded clones, a class.

J: TRBJ2-6; size: .; D: .; V: TRBV10-1; CDR3: CASSGTTSGANVLTF; DNA: TGCGCCAGCAGCGGGACAACATCTGGGGCCAACGTCCTGACTTTC
J: TRBJ2-3; size: .; D: .; V: TRBV5-1; CDR3: CASKRASVLPDTQYF; DNA: TGCGCCAGCAAGCGCGCGAGCGTACTTCCAGATACGCAGTATTTT
J: TRBJ1-1; size: .; D: .; V: TRBV6-5; CDR3: CASSSQMNTEAFF; DNA: TGTGCCAGCAGTTCACAGATGAACACTGAAGCTTTCTTT
J: TRBJ1-6; size: .; D: .; V: TRBV9; CDR3: CASSVQKEEGSPLHF; DNA: TGTGCCAGCAGCGTACAGAAGGAGGAGGGATCACCCCTCCACTTT
J: TRBJ2-5; size: .; D: .; V: TRBV14; CDR3: CASSQKNPGHGTQYF; DNA: TGTGCCAGCAGCCAGAAAAACCCAGGGCACGGGACCCAGTACTTC
J: TRBJ1-1; size: .; D: .; V: TRBV19; CDR3: CASSTGQNTEAFF; DNA: TGTGCCAGTAGTACGGGACAGAACACTGAAGCTTTCTTT
J: TRBJ2-1; size: .; D: TRBD2; V: TRBV2; CDR3: CASRTGTSTSNEQFF; DNA: TGTGCCAGCAGGACCGGGACTAGCACATCCAATGAGCAGTTCTTC
J: TRBJ2-2; size: .; D: .; V: TRBV18; CDR3: CASCRDIAARELFF; DNA: TGTGCCAGCTGCCGGGACATAGCCGCCCGGGAGCTGTTTTTT
J: TRBJ1-6; size: .; D: TRBD1; V: TRBV28; CDR3: CASRGQGGNSPLHF; DNA: TGTGCCAGCAGGGGACAGGGAGGTAATTCACCCCTCCACTTT
J: TRBJ2-2; size: few; D: .; V: TRBV3-1/TRBV3-2; CDR3: CASSQGGAGELFF; DNA: TGTGCCAGCAGCCAAGGGGGGGCCGGGGAGCTGTTTTTT
J: TRBJ2-7; size: .; D: TRBD1; V: TRBV12-3/TRBV12-4; CDR3: CASSHGQGYEQYF; DNA: TGTGCCAGCAGCCACGGACAGGGCTACGAGCAGTACTTC
J: TRBJ1-2; size: .; D: .; V: TRBV7-2; CDR3: CASSFGLETIGYTF; DNA: TGTGCCAGCAGCTTCGGTCTGGAGACTATCGGCTACACCTTC
J: TRBJ1-3; size: .; D: .; V: TRBV27; CDR3: CASSLKGVTGNTIYF; DNA: TGTGCCAGCAGTTTAAAGGGGGTAACGGGAAACACCATATATTTT
J: TRBJ1-6; size: .; D: TRBD1; V: TRBV5-4; CDR3: CASREDRNSPLHF; DNA: TGTGCCAGCAGGGAGGACAGGAATTCACCCCTCCACTTT
J: TRBJ1-5; size: few; D: TRBD1; V: TRBV2; CDR3: CASSAQGERQPQHF; DNA: TGTGCCAGCAGTGCGCAGGGGGAGCGGCAGCCCCAGCATTTT
J: TRBJ1-3; size: .; D: .; V: TRBV3-1/TRBV3-2; CDR3: CASSQVRGSGNTIYF; DNA: TGTGCCAGCAGCCAAGTTCGGGGCTCTGGAAACACCATATATTTT
J: TRBJ1-1; size: .; D: TRBD1; V: TRBV10-3; CDR3: CAISEGDRLTEAFF; DNA: TGTGCCATCAGTGAGGGGGACAGGTTGACTGAAGCTTTCTTT
J: TRBJ2-1; size: .; D: TRBD2; V: TRBV7-9; CDR3: CASSHRTSGENEQFF; DNA: TGTGCCAGCAGCCACAGGACTAGCGGGGAAAATGAGCAGTTCTTC
J: TRBJ2-1; size: .; D: TRBD2; V: TRBV4-1; CDR3: CASSQVQSFRLAGYNEQFF; DNA: TGCGCCAGCAGCCAAGTTCAAAGCTTCCGGCTAGCGGGATACAATGAGCAGTTCTTC
J: TRBJ1-1; size: few; D: .; V: TRBV6-5; CDR3: CASSSSGALTEAFF; DNA: TGTGCCAGCAGTTCCTCGGGGGCGCTCACTGAAGCTTTCTTT
J: TRBJ2-3; size: .; D: .; V: TRBV5-1; CDR3: CASSLRGGDTQYF; DNA: TGCGCCAGCAGCTTGAGAGGAGGAGATACGCAGTATTTT
J: TRBJ2-1; size: .; D: TRBD2; V: TRBV5-8; CDR3: CASSFSGGASYNEQFF; DNA: TGTGCCAGCAGCTTCTCCGGGGGGGCCTCCTACAATGAGCAGTTCTTC
J: TRBJ2-7; size: .; D: .; V: TRBV3-1/TRBV3-2; CDR3: CASSQRGLGQFEQYF; DNA: TGTGCCAGCAGCCAAAGGGGCCTAGGCCAATTCGAGCAGTACTTC
J: TRBJ2-3; size: .; D: TRBD1; V: TRBV28; CDR3: CATDPGTGGVDTQYF; DNA: TGTGCCACCGACCCCGGGACAGGGGGCGTAGATACGCAGTATTTT
J: TRBJ2-1; size: .; D: TRBD1; V: TRBV7-9; CDR3: CASRQHGTGGKEQFF; DNA: TGTGCCAGCAGACAACATGGGACAGGGGGGAAAGAGCAGTTCTTC
J: TRBJ2-7; size: .; D: .; V: TRBV4-1; CDR3: CASSLHMGYGAYEQYF; DNA: TGCGCCAGCAGTCTCCACATGGGCTACGGGGCCTACGAGCAGTACTTC
J: TRBJ1-1; size: .; D: .; V: TRBV6-6; CDR3: CASSYSKGGGLSEAFF; DNA: TGTGCCAGCAGTTACTCGAAGGGAGGGGGGCTTTCTGAAGCTTTCTTT
J: TRBJ2-5; size: many; D: .; V: TRBV7-9; CDR3: CASSLDEGPRSETQYF; DNA: TGTGCCAGCAGCTTAGATGAGGGCCCTCGGTCGGAGACCCAGTACTTC
J: TRBJ1-6; size: once; D: TRBD1; V: TRBV5-4; CDR3: CASSVDRGYNSPLHF; DNA: TGTGCCAGCAGCGTAGACAGGGGGTATAATTCACCCCTCCACTTT
J: TRBJ2-3; size: .; D: .; V: TRBV5-1; CDR3: CASSLALTSDLSTDTQYF; DNA: TGCGCCAGCAGCTTGGCGTTAACTAGTGACCTTAGCACAGATACGCAGTATTTT
J: TRBJ1-5; size: .; D: .; V: TRBV24-1; CDR3: CATSDYNSGNNQPQHF; DNA: TGTGCCACCAGTGATTATAACTCAGGTAACAATCAGCCCCAGCATTTT
J: TRBJ2-7; size: .; D: TRBD1; V: TRBV7-2; CDR3: CASSLWDSKNYEQYF; DNA: TGTGCCAGCAGCTTATGGGACAGTAAGAACTACGAGCAGTACTTC
J: TRBJ2-5; size: .; D: .; V: TRBV12-2; CDR3: CASRPVRGRATQYF; DNA: TGTGCAAGTCGCCCCGTCCGGGGGAGGGCGACCCAGTACTTC
J: TRBJ2-2; size: many; D: TRBD1; V: TRBV7-3; CDR3: CASSLQGGPGELFF; DNA: TGTGCCAGCAGCTTACAAGGGGGCCCCGGGGAGCTGTTTTTT
J: TRBJ2-1; size: .; D: TRBD1; V: TRBV24-1; CDR3: CATSEPGTGDNEQFF; DNA: TGTGCCACCAGTGAACCAGGGACAGGGGACAATGAGCAGTTCTTC
J: TRBJ1-5; size: .; D: .; V: TRBV5-1; CDR3: CASSPESNRAWRQPQHF; DNA: TGCGCCAGCAGCCCAGAATCAAACAGGGCGTGGAGGCAGCCCCAGCATTTT
J: TRBJ1-6; size: .; D: .; V: TRBV5-6; CDR3: CASRTGRGAVHSPLHF; DNA: TGTGCCAGCAGGACGGGGAGGGGGGCCGTCCATTCACCCCTCCACTTT
J: TRBJ1-1; size: .; D: .; V: TRBV5-4; CDR3: CASSLGGDTEAFF; DNA: TGTGCCAGCAGCTTGGGGGGGGACACTGAAGCTTTCTTT
J: TRBJ1-1; size: .; D: TRBD1; V: TRBV5-1; CDR3: CASSLAVGTGTEAFF; DNA: TGCGCCAGCAGCTTGGCAGTCGGGACAGGCACTGAAGCTTTCTTT
J: TRBJ2-2; size: .; D: TRBD2; V: TRBV7-8; CDR3: CASSLMLAGAVLGTGELFF; DNA: TGTGCCAGCAGCTTAATGTTAGCGGGGGCTGTCCTTGGCACCGGGGAGCTGTTTTTT
J: TRBJ2-7; size: .; D: .; V: TRBV7-9; CDR3: CASSKTGGDYEQYF; DNA: TGTGCCAGCAGCAAAACAGGGGGGGACTACGAGCAGTACTTC